What follows is one T cell receptor beta chain and its context. Its antigen remains unidentified. This sample is drawn from a study of Ad26.COV2.S vaccination and SARS-CoV-2 variants. Study context: Participants got Ad26.COV2.S intramuscularly, once or twice 56 days apart.

Treatment specified: around 19 received Ad26.COV2.S at low or high dose, single or two shots; 5 received placebo; per-sample allocation not given. After the first vaccine or placebo injection, samples were drawn on day 63. TCRdb's table, derived via immunoSEQ multiplex PCR, lists solely in-frame clones and lacks some. Of 440,000 or so clones detected, around 90% appear once; the ten largest clones hold less than 5.5%. General study findings and limits: Breadth and depth estimates from TCRs may understate total T cell responses.

This receptor was identified in a person between 18 and 60 years old who received the Ad26.COV2.S COVID-19 vaccine or a placebo. Sequencing used peripheral blood, obtained in a trial of Ad26.COV2.S vaccine versus placebo.

CDR3 coding DNA: TGTGCCAGCAGCACCGGGACAGGGTGGGAAGCCAAAAACATTCAGTACTTC. It yields the protein CASSTGTGWEAKNIQYF. This chain connects TRBV2 to TRBJ2-4; 9 bases fit TRBD1. Trimming took 6 bases from V and 0 from J; bases not matched to a gene: 9. The CDR3 extends over 17 amino acids. CDR1 is SNHLY, CDR2 FYNNEI, per germline.